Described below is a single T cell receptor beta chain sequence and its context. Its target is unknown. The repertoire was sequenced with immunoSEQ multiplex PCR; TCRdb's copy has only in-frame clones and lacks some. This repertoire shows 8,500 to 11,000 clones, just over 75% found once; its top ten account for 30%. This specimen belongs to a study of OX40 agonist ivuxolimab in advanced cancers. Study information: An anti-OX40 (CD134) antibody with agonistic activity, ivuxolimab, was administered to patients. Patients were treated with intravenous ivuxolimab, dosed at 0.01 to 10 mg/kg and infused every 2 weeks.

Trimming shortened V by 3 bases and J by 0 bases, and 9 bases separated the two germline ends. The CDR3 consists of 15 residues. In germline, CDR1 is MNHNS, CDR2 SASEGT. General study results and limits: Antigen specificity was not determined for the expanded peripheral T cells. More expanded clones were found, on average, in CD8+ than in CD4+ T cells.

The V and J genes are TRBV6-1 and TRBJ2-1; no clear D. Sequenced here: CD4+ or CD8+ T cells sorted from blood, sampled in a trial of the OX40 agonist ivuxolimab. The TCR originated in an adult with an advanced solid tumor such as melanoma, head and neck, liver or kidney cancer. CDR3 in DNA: TGTGCCAGCAGTGATAGGCCAGCCTCCTACAATGAGCAGTTCTTC. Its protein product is CASSDRPASYNEQFF.